This T cell receptor (beta chain) emerged from a study of T cells expressing NK-cell markers. About the research overall: Sequencing of TCR beta repertoires drew on sorted CD3+CD56+NKG2C+, CD3+CD56+NKG2C- and CD3+CD56-NKG2C+ T cells. HCMV serostatus: seven of eight sequenced donors positive, one negative.

As the method of synthesis, 5'RACE template switching with UMIs yielded TCR beta cDNA. TCRdb re-called the 5' RACE reads, yielding one record per CDR3 amino acid sequence without DNA. The sample yields 450,000 to 600,000 distinct CDR3 sequences, of which the top ten take up roughly 3.5%. The germline V gene has CDR1 LNHNV and CDR2 YYDKDF (reference sequence). The CDR3 length is 14 residues. Input material: blood T cells: a sorted CD56 or NKG2C T cell subset, CD4+ or CD8+ T cells, or bulk PBMC T cells (not recorded which). The receptor was derived from a man aged 18 to 29 in good health. V and J are TRBV15 and TRBJ2-5; TCRdb's D gene call, TRBD1, goes unchecked for lack of DNA. The CDR3 is CATSAAGILETQYF.